This entry lists 3 T cell receptor beta chains sequenced from one sample in a study of T cell responses to AZD1222 COVID-19 vaccine. Profiled with immunoSEQ multiplex PCR; TCRdb holds only in-frame clones, not every one. The sample has 74,000 or so clones; about 85% are singletons. The sequencing here drew on peripheral blood, taken on day 0 of AZD1222 vaccination. These receptors came from an adult in good health.

The rearrangement uses TRBV10-3 and TRBJ2-7; 9 bases map to TRBD1. Germline values: CDR1 ENHRY, CDR2 SYGVKD. The trim removed 2 bases at V and 3 bases at J, leaving 5 bases unmatched. The CDR3 is 15 amino acids. The CDR3 DNA follows: TGTGCCATCAGTGAGCACCGACAGGGGGGCTACGAGCAGTACTTC. Its translation is CAISEHRQGGYEQYF.

This clone occurred a few times. This rearrangement joins TRBV6-5 to TRBJ2-5, with 7 bases matching TRBD2. V dropped 4 bases and J dropped 1; count of bases not matched to a gene: 3. Germline CDR1 is MNHEY and CDR2 is SVGAGI. The CDR3 contains 14 residues. As DNA, the CDR3 is TGTGCCAGCAGTTGGGGGGGAGTCCAAGAGACCCAGTACTTC. It is translated as CASSWGGVQETQYF.

CDR3 coding DNA: TGTGCCAGCAGCAGAGGACAGGGGGGAAGTCAGCCCCAGCATTTT. The encoded protein is CASSRGQGGSQPQHF. The rearrangement joins TRBV7-9 to TRBJ1-5, with 10 nucleotides matching TRBD1. CDR1 SEHNR and CDR2 FQNEAQ come from the germline V gene (reference sequence). Losses at the gene ends were 5 bases for V and 6 bases for J; bases not matched to a gene: 7. The CDR3 has 15 residues. The entire variable domain, with the rest obtained from reference TRBV7-9 and TRBJ1-5, is as follows: DTGVSQNPRHKITKRGQNVTFRCDPISEHNRLYWYRQTLGQGPEFLTYFQNEAQLEKSRLLSDRFSAERPKGSFSTLEIQRTEQGDSAMYLCASSRGQGGSQPQHFGDGTRLSIL.